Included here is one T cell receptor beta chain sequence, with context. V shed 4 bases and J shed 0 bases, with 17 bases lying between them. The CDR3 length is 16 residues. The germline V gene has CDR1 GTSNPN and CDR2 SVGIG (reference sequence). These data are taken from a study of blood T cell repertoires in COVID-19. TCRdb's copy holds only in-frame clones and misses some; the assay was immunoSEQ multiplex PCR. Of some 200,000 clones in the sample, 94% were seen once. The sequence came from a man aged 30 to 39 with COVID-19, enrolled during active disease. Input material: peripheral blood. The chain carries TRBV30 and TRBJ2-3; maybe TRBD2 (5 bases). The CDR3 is CAWTPPGKPSTDTQYF. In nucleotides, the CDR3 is TGTGCCTGGACCCCCCCGGGGAAGCCTAGCACAGATACGCAGTATTTT.